The 28 T cell receptor beta chains presented below share a single source sample, sequenced in a study of blood T cells in healthy people across ages. The use of a sample-barcoded 5' primer and a J-beta primer mix characterized a second PCR of roughly 6 to 11 cycles. A single record per CDR3 protein comes from TCRdb applying MiXCR to the 5' RACE reads. The data show 450,000 to 700,000 distinct CDR3 sequences, 25% to 30% seen once. Input material: blood. The receptor set was obtained from a woman between 70 and 85 years old in good health.

This clonotype was counted ten times or more. The gene calls are TRBV5-4 and TRBJ1-2; D not resolved. The CDR3 consists of 10 residues. From germline, CDR1 is SGHNT and CDR2 YYREEE (reference sequence). Trimming cost V 10 bases and J 3 bases, with 7 bases left between them. The CDR3 DNA reads as TGTGCCGTTTGGGACTATGGCTACACCTTC. Its translation: CAVWDYGYTF.

This clonotype was counted ten times or more. The V call is TRBV4-3, the J call TRBJ2-7; 14 bases align to TRBD2. The end of the DNA aligns better with TRBJ2-5, so the J call may be wrong. The CDR3 sequence is 17 residues long. The germline V gene has CDR1 LGHNA and CDR2 YSLEER. The CDR3 region is CASSQTGLAGGEETQYF. CDR3 nucleotides: TGCGCCAGCAGCCAAACTGGACTAGCGGGGGGCGAAGAGACCCAGTACTTC.

This clonotype showed up just a few times. The chain joins TRBV7-9 to TRBJ1-1; D is unclear. Germline V gene sequence: CDR1 SEHNR, CDR2 FQNEAQ (reference sequence). Trimming pared 5 bases from V and 3 bases from J, leaving 13 bases between. CDR3 length: 14 residues. CDR3 sequence: CASSPDPGYTEAFF. CDR3 bases: TGTGCCAGCAGCCCAGACCCGGGATACACTGAAGCTTTCTTT.

This chain connects TRBV14 to TRBJ2-7, with unresolved D. Trimming removed 3 bases from V and 1 base from J, with 16 bases in between. Germline V gene lookup returns CDR1 SGHDN and CDR2 FVKESK. CDR3 length equals 16 residues. CDR3 amino acids: CASSQKGTYQSYEQYF. The CDR3 bases are TGTGCCAGCAGCCAGAAGGGTACCTATCAATCCTACGAGCAGTACTTC. Supplemented by reference TRBV14 and TRBJ2-7, the full variable domain reads EAGVTQFPSHSVIEKGQTVTLRCDPISGHDNLYWYRRVMGKEIKFLLHFVKESKQDESGMPNNRFLAERTGGTYSTLKVQPAELEDSGVYFCASSQKGTYQSYEQYFGPGTRLTVT.

This clonotype showed up just a few times. The chain employs TRBV15 and TRBJ1-1; D is undetermined. Per germline, CDR1 LNHNV and CDR2 YYDKDF (reference sequence). CDR3 size: 11 residues. V lost 4 bases and J lost 1, with 1 base in between. CDR3 region: CATSKNTEAFF. Written as DNA, the CDR3 is TGTGCCACCAGCAAGAACACTGAAGCTTTCTTT.

V and J are TRBV20-1 and TRBJ1-5; D is undetermined. CDR3 length equals 15 residues. V was shortened by 3 bases and J by 0 bases, with 12 bases between the two germline ends. Germline loops: CDR1 DFQATT, CDR2 SNEGSKA (reference sequence). CDR3 nucleotides: TGCAGTGCTAGCGAGACATTCGATAGCAATCAGCCCCAGCATTTT. Amino acids: CSASETFDSNQPQHF.

This clonotype was recorded only once. The gene calls are TRBV9 and TRBJ1-1, with a weak D call TRBD1 (5 bases). Germline CDR1 SGDLS, CDR2 YYNGEE. CDR3 length: 13 residues. Trimming pared 0 bases from V and 4 bases from J, leaving 7 bases between. For the CDR3, the DNA is TGTGCCAGCAGCGTAGATGGGGGCACTGAAGCTTTCTTT. Its protein product is CASSVDGGTEAFF. Supplemented by reference TRBV9 and TRBJ1-1, the full variable domain reads DSGVTQTPKHLITATGQRVTLRCSPRSGDLSVYWYQQSLDQGLQFLIQYYNGEERAKGNILERFSAQQFPDLHSELNLSSLELGDSALYFCASSVDGGTEAFFGQGTRLTVV.

The chain recombines TRBV7-9 with TRBJ2-5, with D perhaps TRBD1 (5 bases). The DNA end is a closer match to TRBJ2-7, so the J assignment may be wrong. In germline, CDR1 is SEHNR, CDR2 FQNEAQ (reference sequence). The CDR3 is 13 amino acids. The CDR3 DNA is TGTGCCAGCAGCCCCCAGCAGGGTAACGAGCAGTACTTC. It yields the protein CASSPQQGNEQYF.

The chain is built from TRBV28 and TRBJ2-7, with D maybe TRBD1 (7 bases). CDR3 size: 14 residues. V was trimmed by 6 bases and J by 5 bases, leaving 17 bases between them. Germline V gene sequence: CDR1 MDHEN, CDR2 SYDVKM. The CDR3 DNA sequence: TGTGCCAGCAGACCAGGGGGGCCTACTAACGAGCAGTACTTC. Its protein is CASRPGGPTNEQYF.

The chain recombines TRBV24-1 with TRBJ1-1, with TRBD1 as a possible D gene (6 bases). V was trimmed by 7 bases and J by 6 bases, leaving 14 bases between them. This CDR3 comprises 13 residues. Germline V gene sequence: CDR1 KGHDR, CDR2 SFDVKD. The CDR3 nucleotides read TGTGCCACCAGGTCGGGAGGGGGTCCTGAAGCTTTCTTT. This gives the protein CATRSGGGPEAFF.

A note on this clonotype: One junction end does not reproduce the germline sequence, and a read error may be involved. V is TRBV29-1 and J is TRBJ1-5; weak D call: TRBD1 (5 bases). The CDR3 loop spans 13 amino acids. In germline, CDR1 is SQVTM, CDR2 ANQGSEA. CDR3 in amino acids: CSVGGEGNQLQHF. The CDR3 DNA sequence: TGCAGCGTTGGAGGGGAGGGGAATCAGCTCCAGCATTTT.

The V gene is TRBV7-2, the J gene TRBJ2-3, with D perhaps matching TRBD1 (6 bases). The CDR3 has 14 amino acids. Trimming took off 5 bases at V and 6 bases at J, with 15 bases between the two ends. Germline V CDR1 and CDR2: SGHTA, FQGNSA. The CDR3 loop is CASSITGIRDTQYF. The CDR3 DNA follows: TGTGCCAGCAGCATCACAGGGATCCGGGATACGCAGTATTTT.

The V gene is TRBV2, the J gene TRBJ2-3; TRBD2 matches at 11 bases. The junction had 11 bases not matched to a gene; V was cut back by 9 bases and J by 6 bases. Germline V gene lookup returns CDR1 SNHLY and CDR2 FYNNEI. This CDR3 spans 15 amino acids. As DNA, the CDR3 is TGTGCCAGTTGTCTGTATAGCGGGGGGGCGGATACGCAGTATTTT. Protein: CASCLYSGGADTQYF.

This clonotype has more than one count but fewer than ten. The chain combines TRBV20-1 with TRBJ2-5; the D is unclear. Trimming cost V 0 bases and J 5 bases, with 7 bases left between them. CDR3 length: 12 amino acids. Germline V gene lookup returns CDR1 DFQATT and CDR2 SNEGSKA (reference sequence). The CDR3 nucleotides are TGCAGTGCTAGAGATTTACGGGAGACCCAGTACTTC. Translating gives CSARDLRETQYF.

This clonotype was seen a handful of times. V and J are TRBV7-2 and TRBJ2-1, with a possible D match to TRBD2 (6 bases). The DNA end favors TRBJ2-7, so the J call may be wrong. CDR1 SGHTA and CDR2 FQGNSA come from the germline V gene. This CDR3 has 15 residues. Here the CDR3 reads CASSRDRLGAYEQYF. CDR3 DNA: TGTGCCAGCAGCCGGGACCGACTAGGAGCCTACGAGCAGTACTTC.

The chain is built from TRBV4-3 and TRBJ2-1, with D tentatively TRBD1 or TRBD2 (5 bases each). The last part of the DNA fits TRBJ2-5 better; the J call may be wrong. Germline CDR1 reads LGHNA; CDR2 reads YSLEER. The CDR3 is 15 residues long. CDR3 region: CASSQRITGGETQYF. The DNA of the CDR3 is TGCGCCAGCAGCCAACGAATTACAGGAGGAGAGACCCAGTACTTC.

V and J are TRBV20-1 and TRBJ1-2; tentatively, D is TRBD1 (5 bases). CDR1 is DFQATT and CDR2 is SNEGSKA in the germline V gene (reference sequence). The CDR3 length is 14 residues. Trimming took off 0 bases at V and 8 bases at J, with 16 bases between the two ends. The CDR3: CSARDEGLRGGYTF. The DNA of the CDR3 is TGCAGTGCTAGAGATGAGGGACTGCGAGGCGGCTACACCTTC.

This clonotype was counted only a few times. The J gene is TRBJ2-7, the V gene TRBV6-1; no clear D gene. TRBJ2-5 explains the end of the DNA better; the J call may be wrong. From germline, CDR1 is MNHNS and CDR2 SASEGT. The CDR3 is made up of 15 amino acids. CDR3 residues: CASREMQAMGETQYF. The CDR3 coding sequence is TGTGCCAGCAGGGAAATGCAGGCGATGGGGGAGACCCAGTACTTC.

A few counts support this clonotype. The chain recombines TRBV2 with TRBJ1-5; weak D call: TRBD1 (6 bases). The CDR3 has 15 residues. The ends were cut back, 6 bases at V and 4 bases at J, with 16 bases in the middle. Germline values: CDR1 SNHLY, CDR2 FYNNEI. The CDR3 sequence is CASSHGQSTNQPQHF. CDR3 DNA sequence: TGTGCCAGCAGCCATGGACAGAGCACAAATCAGCCCCAGCATTTT.

This clonotype came up once. The V call is TRBV5-1, the J call TRBJ2-1, with 9 nucleotides matching TRBD1. Trimming cost V 1 base and J 6 bases; bases outside gene matches: 5. The CDR3 is 15 residues long. Germline-derived CDR1 and CDR2 are SGHRS and YFSETQ. CDR3 sequence reads: CASSLTGGGSNEQFF. For the CDR3, the DNA is TGCGCCAGCAGCTTGACAGGGGGCGGCAGCAATGAGCAGTTCTTC.

This chain connects TRBV9 to TRBJ1-3; TRBD1 matches at 11 bases. The V and J ends lost 4 bases and 3 bases, in that order; junction bases with no gene match: 6. Germline V gene sequence: CDR1 SGDLS, CDR2 YYNGEE. CDR3 length equals 16 residues. The CDR3 here is CASSLGQGAYGNTIYF. As DNA, the CDR3 is TGTGCCAGCAGCTTAGGACAGGGGGCTTATGGAAACACCATATATTTT.

The chain employs TRBV24-1 and TRBJ2-5; D could derive from TRBD1 or TRBD2 (5 bases each). This CDR3 region has 12 residues. V lost 5 bases, J lost 4 bases, and 7 bases lay in between. The germline V gene has CDR1 KGHDR and CDR2 SFDVKD. CDR3 DNA sequence: TGTGCCACCAGTGCAGGGACAGAGACCCAGTACTTC. This gives the protein CATSAGTETQYF.

This chain links TRBV10-3 with TRBJ1-6; D is unclear. Trimming took off 11 bases at V and 5 bases at J, with 13 bases between the two ends. This CDR3 comprises 13 residues. Germline V gives CDR1 ENHRY, CDR2 SYGVKD. In DNA form, the CDR3 reads TGTGCCCCCCGAGCAGGCAATAATTCACCCCTCCACTTT. It is translated as CAPRAGNNSPLHF.

The rearrangement links TRBV25-1 to TRBJ2-5; D is unresolved. The CDR3 is made up of 15 amino acids. Germline V lookup: CDR1 MGHDK, CDR2 SYGVNS. The V end was cut by 3 bases, the J end by 0 bases, with 11 bases between. CDR3 DNA sequence: TGTGCCAGCAGTGACGCAGACTGGTACCAAGAGACCCAGTACTTC. Translated, it gives CASSDADWYQETQYF. Full variable domain (outside the CDR3, taken from reference TRBV25-1 and TRBJ2-5): EADIYQTPRYLVIGTGKKITLECSQTMGHDKMYWYQQDPGMELHLIHYSYGVNSTEKGDLSSESTVSRIRTEHFPLTLESARPSHTSQYLCASSDADWYQETQYFGPGTRLLVL.

This chain uses TRBV7-2 with TRBJ2-5; D is uncertain. The J call is in doubt because the DNA end fits TRBJ2-7 better. This CDR3 spans 13 amino acids. Germline CDR1 reads SGHTA; CDR2 reads FQGNSA. CDR3 nucleotide sequence: TGTGCCAGCAGCTCCGTCTTGTATTACGAGCAGTACTTC. It is translated as CASSSVLYYEQYF.

The chain recombines TRBV29-1 with TRBJ1-1, with D unresolved. The CDR3 loop spans 11 amino acids. Looked up from germline, CDR1 is SQVTM and CDR2 is ANQGSEA. V lost 6 bases, J lost 1 base, and 6 bases lay in between. The CDR3 region is CSVYPNTEAFF. Written as DNA, the CDR3 is TGCAGCGTGTACCCGAACACTGAAGCTTTCTTT.

This clonotype was seen a handful of times. An end of the junction does not agree with germline; a read error may underlie this. The chain is built from TRBV4-3 and TRBJ2-7, with 10 bases that match TRBD1. From germline, CDR1 is LGHNA and CDR2 YSLEER. The CDR3 is 13 residues long. This CDR3 reads CASSQVDRGLLNF. CDR3 coding DNA: TGCGCCAGCAGCCAAGTTGACAGGGGGCTTCTCAACTTC.

This clonotype was picked up a small number of times. The chain joins TRBV4-1 to TRBJ1-3; D gene uncertain. V was clipped by 1 base and J by 0 bases, with 16 bases between them. Germline-derived CDR1 and CDR2 are MGHRA and YSYEKL. This CDR3 is built from 18 residues. The CDR3 bases are TGCGCCAGCAGCCAAGGGCCGAGCCCTAGTCTCTCTGGAAACACCATATATTTT. Translated: CASSQGPSPSLSGNTIYF.